This entry describes one T cell receptor beta chain. No antigen is known for it. No base quality values were provided; no much bigger clone lies one nucleotide off. The CDR1 and CDR2 encoded by the germline V gene (reference sequence) are SGHAT and FQDESV. The CDR3 covers 15 residues, taking in both the cysteine and the phenylalanine. Solely the CDR3 DNA is kept, with 45 bases framed from the first base. V is clipped by 5 bases and J by 2 bases, and the sequence between their germline boundaries is 15 bases long. TCR beta CDR3 regions were amplified from RNA transcripts. The TCR CDR3 was subjected to a first round of RT-PCR using the HTBI primer set and the Qiagen OneStep RT-PCR kit. Libraries were constructed in a second round of multiplex PCR, after which size selection and purification were carried out. The libraries were sequenced on an Illumina HiSeq2000 using paired-end 100 bp reads. The authors' pipeline ran thus. SOAPnuke was used to process the raw data, removing reads that contained adapters or uncalled bases, had a mean Phred below 15, or lacked an exact match to the constant primer or identifier. COPE v1.2.5 was used to merge the high-quality paired reads, and each unique nucleotide sequence was defined as a clonotype. MiTCR v1.1 was used to align clonotypes to the IMGT TRBV, TRBD and TRBJ reference segments. The analysis was restricted to V-J combinations with a frequency above 0.0001, which together covered about 99% of the repertoires. The TCS score was defined as the ratio of F50 (clonal expansion) to E x V (chaos), calculated using BLOSUM62-based TCRdist between CDR3 peptides within each V-J. Welch's t-statistics and random forest reduced roughly 500 V-J features to 13, which were used in a naive Bayes classifier (R e1071). The public sequencing data were trimmed at Q25 with fastp and processed into clonotypes with MiXCR by TCRdb, which kept only in-frame beta chains. Identical CDR3 protein sequences are pooled into one entry, listed with their most common genes and DNA. It is TCRdb's table, rather than the study itself, that gives the V and J calls and clone size. The sample table holds hundreds of thousands of distinct CDR3 sequences, of which around 15% were seen once. Less than 3.5% of the sample rests with the top ten.

This sample is drawn from a study of T cells in Graves' hyperthyroidism and ophthalmopathy (dated by TCRdb to the late 2010s). About the study as a whole: Peripheral blood samples were taken at initial diagnosis, before any treatment was given. To identify distinguishing TCR V-J signatures, a discovery cohort of 90 to 100 patients was used, comprising approximately 40 with Graves' ophthalmopathy and roughly 60 with stable Graves' hyperthyroidism. An independent validation cohort of about 19 hyperthyroidism patients and approximately 15 patients who later progressed to ophthalmopathy tested prospective prediction of ophthalmopathy. The roughly 94 discovery patients were randomly split 7:3 into training and test sets. In addition, the study compared T-cell repertoires in thyroid tissue and in blood from about 6 Graves' hyperthyroidism patients. Once sampling was done, hyperthyroidism patients were given methimazole at a starting dose of 30 mg daily, whereas ophthalmopathy patients were given high-dose intravenous methylprednisolone. TCR Vbeta CDR3 sequencing of some 140 peripheral blood samples (43 ophthalmopathy, around 80 hyperthyroidism and approximately 17 progressor patients) is reported in the paper.

Broader findings and caveats from the paper: Ophthalmopathy was separated from stable hyperthyroidism by a 13 V-J signature model, with 85% to 90% sensitivity and about 81% specificity obtained in cross-validation and 80%/75% obtained in testing. No statistical method was used to set the sample size in advance, and investigators knew the group allocation. Most expanded thyroid clonotypes (frequency above 0.001) were also detected in blood, suggesting blood repertoires may reflect thyroid immune responses. In validation, progression to ophthalmopathy was predicted by the model with around 71% sensitivity and 72% to 85% specificity, a median of roughly 6 months before onset.

Ophthalmopathy patients had moderately to severely active disease, with a Clinical Activity Score of 3 or more, a NOSPECS grade of 4 or more, and a disease duration of less than 3 months. Any patient with an uncontrolled infection, another autoimmune disease, pregnancy or lactation was excluded. Diagnoses were based on clinical symptoms, serum thyroxine and TRAb, thyroid ultrasound and orbital computed tomography. PBMCs were isolated from about 9 ml of fresh peripheral blood by Ficoll-Paque density gradient centrifugation. Total RNA was extracted using Trizol reagent, and RNA quality was assessed on an Agilent 2100 Bioanalyzer.

This clonotype was obtained from a woman aged 40 to 49 with Graves' ophthalmopathy. The V gene is TRBV11-1 and the J gene is TRBJ1-1; the D gene is unclear. The source material was blood. The CDR3 in this case is CASSPWWSGNTEAFF. The DNA sequence is TGTGCCAGCAGCCCCTGGTGGTCCGGCAACACTGAAGCTTTCTTT.